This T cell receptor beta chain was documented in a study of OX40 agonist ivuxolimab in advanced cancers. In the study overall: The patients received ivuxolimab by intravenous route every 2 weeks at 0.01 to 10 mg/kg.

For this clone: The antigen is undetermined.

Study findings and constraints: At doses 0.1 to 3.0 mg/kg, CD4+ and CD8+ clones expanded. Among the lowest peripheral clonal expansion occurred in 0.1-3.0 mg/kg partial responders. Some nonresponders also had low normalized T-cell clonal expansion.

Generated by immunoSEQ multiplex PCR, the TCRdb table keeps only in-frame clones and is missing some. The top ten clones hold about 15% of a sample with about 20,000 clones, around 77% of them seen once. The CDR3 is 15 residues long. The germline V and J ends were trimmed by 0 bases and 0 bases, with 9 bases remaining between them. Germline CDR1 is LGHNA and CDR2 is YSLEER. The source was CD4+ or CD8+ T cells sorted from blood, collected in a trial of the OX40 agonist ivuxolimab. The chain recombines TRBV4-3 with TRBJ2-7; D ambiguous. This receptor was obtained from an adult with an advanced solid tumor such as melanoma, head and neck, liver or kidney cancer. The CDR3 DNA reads TGCGCCAGCAGCCAAGAGGTAGCAGACTCCTACGAGCAGTACTTC. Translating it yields CASSQEVADSYEQYF.